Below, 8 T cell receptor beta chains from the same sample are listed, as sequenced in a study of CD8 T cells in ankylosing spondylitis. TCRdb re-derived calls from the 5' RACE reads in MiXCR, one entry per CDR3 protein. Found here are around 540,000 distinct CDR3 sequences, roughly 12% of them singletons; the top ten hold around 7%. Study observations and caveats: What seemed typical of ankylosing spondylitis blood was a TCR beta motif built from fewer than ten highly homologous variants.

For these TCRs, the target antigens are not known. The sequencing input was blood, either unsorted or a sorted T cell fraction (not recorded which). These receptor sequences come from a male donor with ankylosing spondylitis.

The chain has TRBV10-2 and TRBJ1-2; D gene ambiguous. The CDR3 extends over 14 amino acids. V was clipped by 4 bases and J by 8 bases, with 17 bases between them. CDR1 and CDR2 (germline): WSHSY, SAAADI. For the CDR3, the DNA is TGCGCCAGCAGTGGGTACTTAGGGCAACAGGGCTACACCTTC. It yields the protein CASSGYLGQQGYTF.

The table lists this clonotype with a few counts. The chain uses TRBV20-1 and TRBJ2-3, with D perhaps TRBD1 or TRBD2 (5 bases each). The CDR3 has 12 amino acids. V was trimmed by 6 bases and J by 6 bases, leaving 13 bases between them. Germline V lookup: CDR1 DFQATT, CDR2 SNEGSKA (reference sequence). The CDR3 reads CSARGERDTQYF. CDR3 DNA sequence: TGCAGTGCCCGGGGCGAACGGGATACGCAGTATTTT.

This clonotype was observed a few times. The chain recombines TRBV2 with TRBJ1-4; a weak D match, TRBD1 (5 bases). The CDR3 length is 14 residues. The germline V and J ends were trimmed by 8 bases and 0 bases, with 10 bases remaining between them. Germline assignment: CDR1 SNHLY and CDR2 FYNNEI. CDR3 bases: TGTGCCAGCGGGGCGATTGCAACTAATGAAAAACTGTTTTTT. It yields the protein CASGAIATNEKLFF.

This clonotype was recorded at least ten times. CDR3 in amino acids: CAISERENEQFF. The CDR3 DNA follows: TGTGCCATCAGTGAGCGAGAGAATGAGCAGTTCTTC. The chain is built from TRBV10-3 and TRBJ2-1; D remains ambiguous. In germline, CDR1 is ENHRY, CDR2 SYGVKD. Trimming cost V 2 bases and J 7 bases, with 6 bases left between them. The CDR3 runs 12 residues.

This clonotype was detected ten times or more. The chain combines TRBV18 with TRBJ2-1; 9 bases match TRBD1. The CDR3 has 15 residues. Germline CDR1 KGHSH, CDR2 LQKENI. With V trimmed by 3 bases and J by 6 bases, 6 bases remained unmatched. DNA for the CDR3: TGTGCCAGCTCACCTACGGCGGACAGGGGCAATGAGCAGTTCTTC. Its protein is CASSPTADRGNEQFF.

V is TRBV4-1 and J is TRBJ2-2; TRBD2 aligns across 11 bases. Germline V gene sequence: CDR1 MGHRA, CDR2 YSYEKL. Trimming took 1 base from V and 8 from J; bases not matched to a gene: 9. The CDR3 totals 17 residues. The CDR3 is CASSQVGLAGGPGELFF. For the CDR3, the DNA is TGCGCCAGCAGCCAAGTAGGTCTAGCGGGAGGACCGGGGGAGCTGTTTTTT.

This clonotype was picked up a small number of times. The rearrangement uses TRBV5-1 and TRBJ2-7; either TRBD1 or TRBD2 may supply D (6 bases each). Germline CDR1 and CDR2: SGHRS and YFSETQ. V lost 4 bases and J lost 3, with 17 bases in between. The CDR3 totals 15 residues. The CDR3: CASSRRGVEIYEQYF. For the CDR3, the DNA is TGCGCCAGCAGCCGGAGGGGGGTCGAGATCTACGAGCAGTACTTC.

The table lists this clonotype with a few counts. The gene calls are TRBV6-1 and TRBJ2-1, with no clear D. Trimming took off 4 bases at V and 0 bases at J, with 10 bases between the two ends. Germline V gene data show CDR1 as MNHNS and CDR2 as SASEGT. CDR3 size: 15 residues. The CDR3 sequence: CASSVQLSSYNEQFF. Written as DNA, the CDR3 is TGTGCCAGCAGTGTTCAGCTGAGCTCCTACAATGAGCAGTTCTTC.